The 23 T cell receptor beta chains reported below all come from one sample, sequenced in a study of T cell responses to AZD1222 COVID-19 vaccine. The protocol was immunoSEQ multiplex PCR, while the TCRdb copy is restricted to in-frame clones and leaves out a portion. The sample has about 82,000 clones; 85% to 95% are singletons. Sequences were derived from peripheral blood, sampled on day 0 of AZD1222 vaccination. The receptors were sampled from an adult in good health.

The V gene is TRBV7-9, the J gene TRBJ2-3; tentative D call: TRBD1 (6 bases). CDR1 SEHNR and CDR2 FQNEAQ come from the germline V gene (reference sequence). Trimming removed 5 bases at V and 6 bases at J, with 15 bases between. CDR3 size: 14 residues. DNA of the CDR3: TGTGCCAGCAGCCCGGAACAGGGCAGGGATACGCAGTATTTT. Translating it yields CASSPEQGRDTQYF. The full variable domain, rest sourced from reference TRBV7-9 and TRBJ2-3, is DTGVSQNPRHKITKRGQNVTFRCDPISEHNRLYWYRQTLGQGPEFLTYFQNEAQLEKSRLLSDRFSAERPKGSFSTLEIQRTEQGDSAMYLCASSPEQGRDTQYFGPGTRLTVL.

The CDR3: CASSQVEQGAYNEQFF. The CDR3 bases are TGCGCCAGCAGCCAAGTGGAACAGGGGGCCTACAATGAGCAGTTCTTC. The chain employs TRBV4-1 and TRBJ2-1; TRBD1 agrees at 8 bases. The CDR3 length is 16 residues. Trimming cost V 1 base and J 2 bases; bases outside gene matches: 4. The germline CDR1 and CDR2 sequences are MGHRA and YSYEKL.

V usage is TRBV10-3 and J usage is TRBJ1-6, with D maybe TRBD1 (5 bases). The CDR3 length is 13 residues. V dropped 7 bases and J dropped 9 bases, with 13 bases sitting between them. CDR1 and CDR2 from the germline V gene are ENHRY and SYGVKD. The CDR3 region is CAITGGEGSPLHF. CDR3 nucleotide sequence: TGTGCCATCACCGGGGGGGAGGGTTCACCCCTCCACTTT.

The chain joins TRBV6-6 to TRBJ2-3, with 16 bases fitting TRBD2. Germline-derived CDR1 and CDR2 are MNHNY and SVGAGI (reference sequence). This CDR3 is 16 amino acids long. Trimming took 5 bases from V and 4 from J; bases not matched to a gene: 3. CDR3 in amino acids: CASSLGTSGGADTQYF. The CDR3 bases are TGTGCCAGCAGTCTTGGGACTAGCGGGGGGGCAGATACGCAGTATTTT.

The chain combines TRBV2 with TRBJ2-2, with unresolved D. CDR3 size: 14 residues. CDR1 is SNHLY, CDR2 FYNNEI, per germline. Between the trimmed V and J ends, which lost 6 bases and 3 bases, there was a span of 11 bases. The CDR3 DNA is TGTGCCAGCAGGGGTCTCGCGGACACCGGGGAGCTGTTTTTT. Translating it yields CASRGLADTGELFF.

CDR3 coding DNA: TGTGCCAGCAGTTACAAGGGGGCTAGCAATCAGCCCCAGCATTTT. This encodes CASSYKGASNQPQHF. The V call is TRBV6-5, the J call TRBJ1-5, with TRBD1 matching over 7 bases. The CDR3 covers 15 residues. Per the germline V gene, CDR1 is MNHEY and CDR2 is SVGAGI. The ends lost 2 bases at V and 0 bases at J; junction bases unmatched: 1.

The V call is TRBV19, the J call TRBJ1-1; D remains ambiguous. The germline CDR1 and CDR2 sequences are LNHDA and SQIVND (reference sequence). The CDR3 has 14 amino acids. V dropped 1 base and J dropped 0 bases, with 6 bases sitting between them. The CDR3 loop is CASSIVGLNTEAFF. CDR3 coding DNA: TGTGCCAGTAGTATAGTCGGGCTGAACACTGAAGCTTTCTTT. The whole variable domain, filled in from reference TRBV19 and TRBJ1-1, reads DGGITQSPKYLFRKEGQNVTLSCEQNLNHDAMYWYRQDPGQGLRLIYYSQIVNDFQKGDIAEGYSVSREKKESFPLTVTSAQKNPTAFYLCASSIVGLNTEAFFGQGTRLTVV.

The V gene is TRBV2, the J gene TRBJ1-2; D unresolved. CDR1 and CDR2 (germline): SNHLY, FYNNEI. There are 13 residues in the CDR3. Trimming cost V 6 bases and J 4 bases, with 12 bases left between them. CDR3 protein: CASSRGDGYGYTF. The CDR3 DNA reads TGTGCCAGCAGCCGGGGAGATGGCTATGGCTACACCTTC.

The CDR3 coding sequence is TGTGCCTGGAGTATTGCGGGGGGTACCTACGAGCAGTACTTC. This encodes CAWSIAGGTYEQYF. The chain carries TRBV30 and TRBJ2-7, with TRBD2 matching over 8 bases. CDR3 length equals 14 residues. From germline, CDR1 is GTSNPN and CDR2 SVGIG (reference sequence). With V trimmed by 2 bases and J by 2 bases, 5 bases remained unmatched.

This clone was seen only once. The V call is TRBV2, the J call TRBJ1-1; D remains ambiguous. Germline V gene sequence: CDR1 SNHLY, CDR2 FYNNEI. The V end lost 4 bases, the J end lost 0 bases, and 6 bases lay between the germline ends. This CDR3 region has 13 residues. The CDR3 here is CASSGTLNTEAFF. As DNA, the CDR3 is TGTGCCAGCAGTGGCACTTTGAACACTGAAGCTTTCTTT.

The J gene is TRBJ2-5, the V gene TRBV7-8, with TRBD1 as a possible D gene (6 bases). CDR1 is SGHVS and CDR2 is FQNEAQ in the germline V gene. The CDR3 consists of 17 residues. Deletions cut 4 bases from V and 3 bases from J, with 21 bases between. This CDR3 reads CASSWAMAGAAKETQYF. CDR3 in DNA: TGTGCCAGCAGCTGGGCCATGGCAGGGGCCGCGAAAGAGACCCAGTACTTC.

The chain combines TRBV7-9 with TRBJ1-4; no clear D gene. CDR1 is SEHNR, CDR2 FQNEAQ, per germline (reference sequence). This CDR3 region has 16 residues. Trimming cost V 3 bases and J 3 bases, with 14 bases left between them. CDR3 coding DNA: TGTGCCAGCAGCTTGGGGAGGAGGGAAGCTAATGAAAAACTGTTTTTT. Translated: CASSLGRREANEKLFF.

The V and J genes are TRBV30 and TRBJ1-2, with D perhaps matching TRBD1 (6 bases). With 7 bases removed from V and 4 bases from J, the gap between germline ends came to 13 bases. Germline CDR1 is GTSNPN and CDR2 is SVGIG (reference sequence). CDR3 length equals 12 residues. CDR3 in DNA: TGTGCCTATTCCGACAGGCCCTATGGCTACACCTTC. Its protein is CAYSDRPYGYTF.

The V call is TRBV5-1, the J call TRBJ1-3; D call uncertain. This CDR3 is 15 amino acids long. Trimming took off 0 bases at V and 0 bases at J, with 7 bases between the two ends. In germline, CDR1 is SGHRS, CDR2 YFSETQ. In DNA, the CDR3 is TGCGCCAGCAGCTTGGGACCAGCCTCTGGAAACACCATATATTTT. This codes for CASSLGPASGNTIYF.

V usage is TRBV6-5 and J usage is TRBJ1-5; D not certain. Germline V CDR1 and CDR2: MNHEY, SVGAGI. The CDR3 spans 14 residues. V lost 5 bases to trimming and J lost 4 bases, with 12 bases between them. CDR3: CASSLGLINQPQHF. The CDR3 DNA is TGTGCCAGCAGTCTTGGACTGATTAATCAGCCCCAGCATTTT.

The V call is TRBV10-3, the J call TRBJ1-6, with D uncertain. V lost 1 base to trimming and J lost 9 bases, with 10 bases between them. Germline V gives CDR1 ENHRY, CDR2 SYGVKD. CDR3 size: 14 residues. The CDR3 DNA reads as TGTGCCATCAGTGAGTATCCAGGAGGTTCACCCCTCCACTTT. Translated: CAISEYPGGSPLHF.

The genes are TRBV7-6 and TRBJ2-7, with D uncertain. V dropped 2 bases and J dropped 7 bases, with 24 bases sitting between them. This CDR3 has 17 amino acids. Germline V lookup: CDR1 SGHVS, CDR2 FNYEAQ. CDR3 bases: TGTGCCAGCAGCTTATTGCCCGGTTGGACGGACGTAGGGGAGCAGTACTTC. Protein: CASSLLPGWTDVGEQYF.

The chain uses TRBV10-2 and TRBJ1-1, with D perhaps TRBD1 (6 bases). Germline V gene sequence: CDR1 WSHSY, CDR2 SAAADI. V was pared by 6 bases and J by 7 bases, with 15 bases between. The CDR3 has 13 amino acids. The CDR3 DNA reads as TGCGCCAGCAGGGGGGCAGGGCTAATTGAAGCTTTCTTT. Protein: CASRGAGLIEAFF.

The chain has TRBV9 and TRBJ2-2; D gene unclear. The CDR3 contains 13 residues. Looked up from germline, CDR1 is SGDLS and CDR2 is YYNGEE. V was clipped by 0 bases and J by 6 bases, with 6 bases between them. The CDR3 DNA sequence: TGTGCCAGCAGCGTAGTTCCCGCCGGGGAGCTGTTTTTT. Its translation: CASSVVPAGELFF.

The chain is built from TRBV19 and TRBJ2-6; D is undetermined. CDR3 size: 16 residues. Trimming pared 1 base from V and 7 bases from J, leaving 14 bases between. From germline, CDR1 is LNHDA and CDR2 SQIVND (reference sequence). CDR3 bases: TGTGCCAGTAGTATAGCGGGTACAAAACACGCCAACGTCCTGACTTTC. This encodes CASSIAGTKHANVLTF. The variable domain in full, completed from reference TRBV19 and TRBJ2-6, reads DGGITQSPKYLFRKEGQNVTLSCEQNLNHDAMYWYRQDPGQGLRLIYYSQIVNDFQKGDIAEGYSVSREKKESFPLTVTSAQKNPTAFYLCASSIAGTKHANVLTFGAGSRLTVL.

The chain links TRBV3-1 (or the pseudogene TRBV3-2) to TRBJ2-2; either TRBD1 or TRBD2 may supply D (6 bases each). This CDR3 has 15 amino acids. CDR1 and CDR2 from the germline V gene are LGHDT and YNNKEL (reference sequence). V gave up 0 bases and J gave up 5 bases, with 10 bases separating them. The CDR3 is CASSQDWGATGELFF. CDR3 coding DNA: TGTGCCAGCAGCCAAGATTGGGGGGCGACCGGGGAGCTGTTTTTT.

This chain connects TRBV11-2 to TRBJ1-6; perhaps TRBD1 as D (6 bases). Germline V gives CDR1 SGHAT, CDR2 FQNNGV. CDR3 length: 15 amino acids. The V end was cut by 0 bases, the J end by 14 bases, with 17 bases between. The CDR3 DNA reads as TGTGCCAGCAGCTTAGATGGGAAGACAGGTGGGGCCCTCCACTTT. Translating it yields CASSLDGKTGGALHF.

The genes are TRBV5-4 and TRBJ1-6; 10 bases fit TRBD1. There are 16 residues in the CDR3. Germline trimming cut 5 bases from V and 6 bases from J; bases unmatched to any gene: 8. From germline, CDR1 is SGHNT and CDR2 YYREEE (reference sequence). The CDR3 sequence: CASSRDRGVSNSPLHF. The DNA of the CDR3 is TGTGCCAGCAGTAGGGACAGGGGTGTCAGTAATTCACCCCTCCACTTT.